This TCR beta chain is from a study of blood T cell repertoires in COVID-19. Study-wide context: COVID-19 samples from acute and convalescent phases originated in the United States, Italy and Spain.

CDR1 and CDR2 (germline): LNHDA, SQIVND (reference sequence). The CDR3 contains 13 residues. Trimming took off 6 bases at V and 1 base at J, with 10 bases between the two ends. In the authors' methods: Reference gene primer amplification gave nucleated cell count estimates. Measured with immunoSEQ multiplex PCR; TCRdb has only the in-frame clones, and not every one. The V and J calls and clone size are taken from that table; D and trimming were inferred from the DNA. The table records more than 200,000 clones, more than 70% of them present only once. The TCR comes from a woman aged 60-75 years with acute or convalescent COVID-19. The material sequenced was peripheral blood. The V gene is TRBV19, the J gene TRBJ2-7, with TRBD1 as a possible D gene (6 bases). The CDR3 reads CASSPGVSYEQYF. The CDR3 nucleotides are TGTGCCAGTAGCCCAGGGGTTTCCTACGAGCAGTACTTC. Complete variable domain (other parts from reference TRBV19 and TRBJ2-7): DGGITQSPKYLFRKEGQNVTLSCEQNLNHDAMYWYRQDPGQGLRLIYYSQIVNDFQKGDIAEGYSVSREKKESFPLTVTSAQKNPTAFYLCASSPGVSYEQYFGPGTRLTVT.